This T cell receptor beta chain is from a study of beta chain features in type 1 diabetes (dated 2018 in TCRdb). With respect to the entire study: Patients and healthy donors did not differ in mean age, gender distribution, total cell number or subset yield. Across all samples, some 110,000,000 sorted cells were examined, and cell number per subset correlated strongly with RNA yield. The study compared the TCRB repertoires of sorted circulating CD4+ T cell subsets in recently diagnosed type 1 diabetes patients with those in matched healthy donors. Regulatory and stem cell-like memory subsets were obtained from only 8 patients and about 8 healthy donors, while naive and central memory subsets were obtained from all 30 or so donors. The paper's findings and limits, for the study overall: Shorter templates might have been favored by PCR, but patient and control samples were amplified and corrected together, so both groups would have been affected equally by any skew. A moderate but significant shortening of TCRB CDR3 length was observed in type 1 diabetes patients in all four CD4+ subsets. Because small numbers of individuals were included in the HLA sub-analyses, any influence of HLA type on TCRB rearrangement was left unresolved. At VDJ recombination sites, patients with type 1 diabetes made fewer insertions and deleted more nucleotides, a pattern implying thymic rearrangement abnormalities. Sequencing cDNA rather than genomic DNA could over-represent highly expressing activated cells, although activation and CD3 levels did not differ between groups. The naive, central memory and regulatory TCRB repertoires appeared to resemble one another more closely among patients than among healthy donors.

The germline V gene (reference sequence) specifies LNHDA as CDR1 and SQIVND as CDR2. V loses 5 bases, J loses 0 bases, and the germline ends lie 13 bases apart. Measured from the cysteine to the phenylalanine, the CDR3 is 16 residues long. Only the CDR3 DNA stays, 48 bases, in frame from base 1. Each donor gave one peripheral blood draw, roughly 0.12 L on average, collected into heparinised tubes. Using a panel that included CD45RO, CCR7, CD25, CD127, CD95 and CD27, naive, central memory, regulatory and stem cell-like memory CD4+ T cells were sorted on a BD FACSAria II. A purity above 95% was achieved for all sorted populations. PBMCs were isolated immediately by Lymphoprep density gradient centrifugation and stained directly without culture. So that batch effects would be minimized, each experiment stained and sorted samples in pairs, pairing one healthy donor with one patient. This clone was detected a few times. Its antigen is still unknown. The input lacks base qualities; no much larger clone sits a single base away.

All of the isolated RNA was reverse transcribed with the High Capacity cDNA Reverse Transcription Kit, so expressed TCRB transcripts were sequenced. Naive, central memory and regulatory T cell samples underwent deep immunoSEQ sequencing, averaging around 3.7 million total reads per sample. Sorted cells were lysed in RLT buffer and RNA was extracted with DNase-treated RNeasy Micro or Mini kits, depending on cell number. Each cell subset was processed separately to prevent cross-contamination, with patient and healthy donor samples processed together. The immunoSEQ multiplex PCR was used to amplify TCRB sequences from cDNA, yielding 87-bp fragments that span the CDR3 region. Sequencing of the amplicons was performed on the Illumina HiSeq platform. As for the authors' bioinformatics: PCR bias was computationally corrected using synthetic template baselines, reads within Hamming distance 2 were collapsed, and singletons that could not be merged were discarded. Reads were aligned against IMGT to assign V, D and J genes, CDR3 length and insertions or deletions at six rearrangement sites. Within each subset, clonotype counts were normalized to sorted cell number, and only after that were true diversity and Gini coefficients computed with the tcR R package. The overlap coefficient, calculated on TCRB nucleotide sequences, was used to measure repertoire sharing. Out-of-frame TCRB sequences from naive cells were analyzed to stand in for the pre-selection repertoire. TCRdb obtained this table from immuneACCESS and retained in-frame rearrangements with V and J assigned. These tables miss some clones; where compared with another copy, unresolved V genes account for less than half of the shortfall, and the remainder is unexplained. V and J calls and clone size are given by that table; D and trimming were obtained from the DNA. The sample table shows 600,000 to 750,000 clones, and approximately 13% are seen once. Clones ranked in the top ten supply approximately 0.11% of the sample.

The chain employs TRBV19 and TRBJ1-4; the D gene identity is not certain. The TCR comes from a man aged 25-45 years with type 1 diabetes. The sample consisted of naive CD4+ T cells from blood. This sample's cell subset or site label indicates: true naive CD4+ T cells. The encoded CDR3 is CASSLHGRATNEKLFF. The nucleotide sequence reads as follows: TGTGCCAGTAGTCTTCACGGACGGGCAACTAATGAAAAACTGTTTTTT. Reference TRBV19 and TRBJ1-4 genes cover what lies past the CDR3, so the full variable domain is DGGITQSPKYLFRKEGQNVTLSCEQNLNHDAMYWYRQDPGQGLRLIYYSQIVNDFQKGDIAEGYSVSREKKESFPLTVTSAQKNPTAFYLCASSLHGRATNEKLFFGSGTQLSVL.